The rows below give T cell receptor beta chains drawn from one sample of a study of T cell responses to AZD1222 COVID-19 vaccine. Sequencing was performed with immunoSEQ multiplex PCR; in TCRdb, only in-frame clones are kept and a portion is missing. The sample consists of approximately 92,000 clones, around nine tenths of them appearing once. Sequencing used peripheral blood, obtained on day 0 of AZD1222 vaccination. These receptors were obtained from an adult in good health. The CDR3 runs from the conserved cysteine through the conserved F or W. The D gene is left open where the match is weak. The size field is filled for only some rows; it gives once, few, many or a size class.

j_gene | abundance | d_gene | v_gene | CDR3aa | CDR3nt
TRBJ2-3 | - | - | TRBV4-3 | CASSHSGTAQDTQYF | TGCGCCAGCAGCCACTCCGGGACTGCGCAAGATACGCAGTATTTT
TRBJ2-2 | - | - | TRBV11-2 | CASSSRTGYTGELFF | TGTGCCAGCAGCTCCAGGACGGGTTACACCGGGGAGCTGTTTTTT
TRBJ1-4 | once | TRBD1 | TRBV6-6 | CASSYSSGTGDEKLFF | TGTGCCAGCAGTTACTCTTCGGGGACAGGGGATGAAAAACTGTTTTTT
TRBJ2-2 | once | TRBD1 | TRBV10-3 | CAIKGQGQTGELFF | TGTGCCATCAAAGGACAGGGGCAAACCGGGGAGCTGTTTTTT
TRBJ1-6 | - | - | TRBV7-9 | CASSLAMGRGSPLHF | TGTGCCAGCAGCTTAGCGATGGGTCGAGGATCACCCCTCCACTTT
TRBJ1-2 | - | TRBD1 | TRBV6-6 | CASSSRQGANYGYTF | TGTGCCAGCAGTTCCCGACAGGGAGCTAACTATGGCTACACCTTC
TRBJ1-2 | - | - | TRBV5-4 | CASSGTTYGYTF | TGTGCCAGCAGCGGCACGACTTATGGCTACACCTTC
TRBJ2-6 | - | - | TRBV19 | CATTQGPGANVLTF | TGTGCCACCACCCAAGGCCCTGGGGCCAACGTCCTGACTTTC
TRBJ1-1 | - | - | TRBV6-2/TRBV6-3 | CASSYGGAGYTEAFF | TGTGCCAGCAGTTACGGGGGTGCGGGGTACACTGAAGCTTTCTTT
TRBJ1-2 | - | - | TRBV4-3 | CASSQEGSWGYGYTF | TGCGCCAGCAGCCAAGAGGGTAGTTGGGGGTATGGCTACACCTTC
TRBJ2-3 | - | TRBD2 | TRBV7-3 | CASSLTTTSGGAADTQYF | TGTGCCAGCAGCTTAACGACGACTAGCGGGGGGGCGGCAGATACGCAGTATTTT
TRBJ1-2 | once | - | TRBV29-1 | CSVDAGRLYGYTF | TGCAGCGTTGACGCAGGACGTCTCTATGGCTACACCTTC
TRBJ1-2 | - | TRBD1 | TRBV3-1/TRBV3-2 | CASSLTRDRVSNGYTF | TGTGCCAGCAGCCTAACCCGGGACAGGGTTAGTAATGGCTACACCTTC
TRBJ1-2 | - | TRBD1 | TRBV7-2 | CASSVPGGRSVDGYTF | TGTGCCAGCAGCGTACCAGGGGGCAGATCGGTGGATGGCTACACCTTC
TRBJ2-7 | - | - | TRBV2 | CASSPRGSLEQYF | TGTGCCAGCAGTCCCAGGGGATCCCTCGAGCAGTACTTC
TRBJ1-4 | - | - | TRBV4-3 | CASSQGGGRSEKLFF | TGCGCCAGCAGCCAAGGGGGTGGGAGGAGTGAAAAACTGTTTTTT
TRBJ1-2 | - | - | TRBV19 | CASSIEGDGYTF | TGTGCCAGTAGTATAGAGGGAGATGGCTACACCTTC
TRBJ1-5 | - | TRBD1 | TRBV7-8 | CASSTGGQKFSNQPQHF | TGTGCCAGCAGCACGGGGGGACAGAAGTTTAGCAATCAGCCCCAGCATTTT
TRBJ2-2 | - | - | TRBV29-1 | CSVDKGAGELFF | TGCAGCGTTGACAAGGGGGCCGGGGAGCTGTTTTTT
TRBJ2-2 | - | - | TRBV30 | CAWRAGHNGELFF | TGTGCCTGGCGGGCTGGACATAACGGGGAGCTGTTTTTT